These T cell receptor beta chains were read from a single sample in a study of cytomegalovirus exposure and HLA in healthy donors. TCRdb's copy holds only in-frame clones and misses some; the assay was immunoSEQ multiplex PCR. The sample yields around 93,000 clones, 85% seen once. Sequenced material: PBMCs. Receptor source: a man aged 18 to 30 in good health and CMV-seropositive. The CDR3 runs from the conserved cysteine through the conserved F or W. A D gene is named only where the DNA matches it firmly. The listing skips clone size in some rows; elsewhere it reads once, few, many or a size class.

v_call	d_call	j_call	clone_size	cdr3_aa	cdr3_nt
TRBV27	-	TRBJ2-5	-	CASSARLDGETQYF	TGTGCCAGCAGTGCACGACTAGACGGAGAGACCCAGTACTTC
TRBV6-5	-	TRBJ2-2	-	CASSYRTENTGELFF	TGTGCCAGCAGTTACAGGACAGAAAACACCGGGGAGCTGTTTTTT
TRBV27	-	TRBJ2-3	-	CASRPTSTDTQYF	TGTGCCAGCAGGCCCACTAGCACAGATACGCAGTATTTT
TRBV6-6	TRBD2	TRBJ2-5	-	CASSERERQETQYF	TGTGCCAGCAGCGAGCGGGAGAGACAAGAGACCCAGTACTTC
TRBV6-1	TRBD2	TRBJ2-4	-	CASSELPSGRWYIQYF	TGTGCCAGCAGTGAACTGCCTAGCGGGAGGTGGTACATTCAGTACTTC
TRBV7-3	-	TRBJ2-2	once	CASSPQGGLPDGELFF	TGTGCCAGCAGCCCCCAGGGCGGCCTGCCCGACGGGGAGCTGTTTTTT
TRBV5-4	TRBD1	TRBJ2-7	few	CASSQTGFSYEQYF	TGTGCCAGCAGTCAGACAGGGTTCTCCTACGAGCAGTACTTC
TRBV28	-	TRBJ2-4	-	CASSNPEWRGYGKNIQYF	TGTGCCAGCAGTAACCCCGAATGGAGGGGATATGGGAAAAACATTCAGTACTTC
TRBV4-1	-	TRBJ1-1	-	CASSQEVGATEAFF	TGCGCCAGCAGCCAAGAAGTAGGAGCCACTGAAGCTTTCTTT
TRBV28	-	TRBJ1-2	-	CASSLPGNYGYTF	TGTGCCAGCAGCCTACCGGGGAACTATGGCTACACCTTC